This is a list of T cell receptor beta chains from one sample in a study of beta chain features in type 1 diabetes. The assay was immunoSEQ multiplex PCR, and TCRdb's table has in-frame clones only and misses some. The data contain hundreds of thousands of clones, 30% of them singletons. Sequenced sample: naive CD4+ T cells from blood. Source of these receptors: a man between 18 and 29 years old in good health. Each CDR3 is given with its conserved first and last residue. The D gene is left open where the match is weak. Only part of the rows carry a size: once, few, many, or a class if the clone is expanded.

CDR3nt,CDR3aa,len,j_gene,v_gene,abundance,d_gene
TGTGCCAGTAGTCCCACCGGGACAGGCAGCAATGAGCAGTTCTTC,CASSPTGTGSNEQFF,15,TRBJ2-1,TRBV19,NA,TRBD1
TGTGCCAGCAGCCCCCCCGCGACAGGACTATTCTCCTACGAGCAGTACTTC,CASSPPATGLFSYEQYF,17,TRBJ2-7,TRBV7-2,NA,NA
TGTGCCTGGAGTGTACGACGGGATCTCGGGGAGCAGTACTTC,CAWSVRRDLGEQYF,14,TRBJ2-5,TRBV30,few,NA
TGTGCCAGCAGCTTAGCCGGGGGTATCTACGAGCAGTACTTC,CASSLAGGIYEQYF,14,TRBJ2-7,TRBV7-2,NA,NA
TGCGCCAGCAGCCAAGGCCCAGGGGTAAACACTGAAGCTTTCTTT,CASSQGPGVNTEAFF,15,TRBJ1-1,TRBV4-1,few,NA
TGTGCCAGCAGCCCAGGGACAGGGGGGAATCAGCCCCAGCATTTT,CASSPGTGGNQPQHF,15,TRBJ1-5,TRBV9,NA,TRBD1
TGTGCTAGCAGCTTTCTAGCGGGAGGGAATGGTGAGCAGTTCTTC,CASSFLAGGNGEQFF,15,TRBJ2-1,TRBV7-7,few,TRBD2
TGTGCCAGCAGTCTTAGCGGGAGCGCCTACGAGCAGTACTTC,CASSLSGSAYEQYF,14,TRBJ2-7,TRBV6-6,NA,TRBD2
TGCAGCGGATGCACTTCTGGAAACACCATATATTTT,CSGCTSGNTIYF,12,TRBJ1-3,TRBV29-1,NA,NA
TGTGCCACCAGCAGAGAAGGGGTTAGCTCCTACAATGAGCAGTTCTTC,CATSREGVSSYNEQFF,16,TRBJ2-1,TRBV15,few,NA
TGTGCCAGCAGTGAATCTGGCAGGGGGATACAAGAGACCCAGTACTTC,CASSESGRGIQETQYF,16,TRBJ2-5,TRBV25-1,few,TRBD1
TGCGCCAGCAGCCAAGATAAGGGCAATCAGCCCCAGCATTTT,CASSQDKGNQPQHF,14,TRBJ1-5,TRBV4-1,NA,NA
TGTGCCTGGAGGGCCTTCAGGGGACTGTTTTTT,CAWRAFRGLFF,11,TRBJ1-4,TRBV30,few,NA
TGTGCCAGCTCACCCGGGACTAGGGGTCCCAATGAGCAGTTCTTC,CASSPGTRGPNEQFF,15,TRBJ2-1,TRBV18,NA,TRBD2
TGCGCCAGCAGCTCTCGGACAGGGCCCTACGAGCAGTACTTC,CASSSRTGPYEQYF,14,TRBJ2-7,TRBV5-1,NA,TRBD1
TGCGCCAGCAGCCAAGCTTCGGCTGCGGATACGCAGTATTTT,CASSQASAADTQYF,14,TRBJ2-3,TRBV4-1,NA,NA
TGTGCCAGCAGCTTAGAGGGGGGCGTGGGAAGCGAGCAGTACTTC,CASSLEGGVGSEQYF,15,TRBJ2-7,TRBV7-2,NA,NA
TGTGCCAGCAGCTTACGGACAGGGAACCACGAGCAGTACTTC,CASSLRTGNHEQYF,14,TRBJ2-7,TRBV7-2,NA,TRBD1
TGTGCCAGCAGCCCTTTCGCAGGCGTGAACACTGAAGCTTTCTTT,CASSPFAGVNTEAFF,15,TRBJ1-1,TRBV7-9,NA,NA
TGTGCCAGCAGCGTACAGGCGAACACCGGGGAGCTGTTTTTT,CASSVQANTGELFF,14,TRBJ2-2,TRBV9,few,NA
TGTGCCAGCAGGGCCGGGACAGGGGACTATGGCTACACCTTC,CASRAGTGDYGYTF,14,TRBJ1-2,TRBV25-1,NA,TRBD1
TGTGCCTGGAGCTCACGGGATCGTCAGCCCCAGCATTTT,CAWSSRDRQPQHF,13,TRBJ1-5,TRBV30,NA,NA
TGTGCCATCAGCCATCCGGGCCTTTCCCCCACAGATACGCAGTATTTT,CAISHPGLSPTDTQYF,16,TRBJ2-3,TRBV10-3,NA,NA
TGTGCCAGCAGCGTAGTAGGCTCGAGCTCCTACGAGCAGTACTTC,CASSVVGSSSYEQYF,15,TRBJ2-7,TRBV9,few,NA
TGTGCCAGCAGCTTAGCGGGGGATACCGAAAATGAGCAGTTCTTC,CASSLAGDTENEQFF,15,TRBJ2-1,TRBV7-9,NA,NA
TGCAGCGTAGAAACCAAAGGCGGTAGCACAGATACGCAGTATTTT,CSVETKGGSTDTQYF,15,TRBJ2-3,TRBV29-1,NA,NA
TGTGCTTCTGGCGCGGGAGCTTCGGAGACCCAGTACTTC,CASGAGASETQYF,13,TRBJ2-5,TRBV19,NA,TRBD2
TGCGCCAGCAGCTTGAGGGGCGAAAGGGAAAACATTCAGTACTTC,CASSLRGERENIQYF,15,TRBJ2-4,TRBV5-1,NA,NA
TGCGCCAGCAGCCAAGATTCCGGGACACTGCCCCAGCATTTT,CASSQDSGTLPQHF,14,TRBJ1-5,TRBV4-1,NA,NA
TGTGCCAGCAGACAGGGCGGCACAGATACGCAGTATTTT,CASRQGGTDTQYF,13,TRBJ2-3,TRBV6-1,few,NA
TGCAGTGCTCGGAGAAACACTGAAGCTTTCTTT,CSARRNTEAFF,11,TRBJ1-1,TRBV20-1,NA,NA
TGTGCCTGGAAACAGCACACTGAAGCTTTCTTT,CAWKQHTEAFF,11,TRBJ1-1,TRBV30,NA,NA
TGTGCCAGTGGAGGGACCCTTGGCTATGGCTACACCTTC,CASGGTLGYGYTF,13,TRBJ1-2,TRBV28,NA,NA
TGTGCCAGTAGTATGGGGACTAGCGACTACAATGAGCAGTTCTTC,CASSMGTSDYNEQFF,15,TRBJ2-1,TRBV19,few,TRBD2
TGTGCCAGCAGCCCGGGACAGGGAGGCGAGACCCAGTACTTC,CASSPGQGGETQYF,14,TRBJ2-5,TRBV5-4,few,TRBD1
TGTGCCAGCAGCTTAGACAGACGACAGACCCAGTACTTC,CASSLDRRQTQYF,13,TRBJ2-5,TRBV7-3,few,NA
TGCAGCGTTCGTTTCGGCCAGGGAGACACAGATACGCAGTATTTT,CSVRFGQGDTDTQYF,15,TRBJ2-3,TRBV29-1,NA,NA
TGTGCCATCAGTGCCTCTTGGGACAGCTTGGATGGCTACACCTTC,CAISASWDSLDGYTF,15,TRBJ1-2,TRBV10-3,few,TRBD1
TGTGCCTGGAGTTATGACAGGGTCTACTACGAGCAGTACTTC,CAWSYDRVYYEQYF,14,TRBJ2-7,TRBV30,NA,TRBD1
TGTGCCAGCAGCCCGCAGGCGGCCGGGGGAGATACGCAGTATTTT,CASSPQAAGGDTQYF,15,TRBJ2-3,TRBV7-2,NA,NA
TGTGCCAGCAGCCAAATCCGGGACGTTCGTGAAAAACTGTTTTTT,CASSQIRDVREKLFF,15,TRBJ1-4,TRBV4-2,NA,NA
TGTGCCTGGGGTGACAGGGGGCTATCTCAAGAGACCCAGTACTTC,CAWGDRGLSQETQYF,15,TRBJ2-5,TRBV30,NA,TRBD1
TGTGCCAGCAGTTTAGGGGACAAGGCCCCCTACGAGCAGTACTTC,CASSLGDKAPYEQYF,15,TRBJ2-7,TRBV27,few,NA
TGTGCCAGTAGTGCCGGCGGAGGACTCAATGAGCAGTTCTTC,CASSAGGGLNEQFF,14,TRBJ2-1,TRBV19,NA,NA
TGCGCCAGCAGCTTGGTGTCGGAATCCTACGAGCAGTACTTC,CASSLVSESYEQYF,14,TRBJ2-7,TRBV5-1,NA,NA
TGTGCCAGCAGCCTATCCCCTTTAGCGGCAATGGCCTACAATGAGCAGTTCTTC,CASSLSPLAAMAYNEQFF,18,TRBJ2-1,TRBV7-9,few,NA
TGCAGCGTTGAATCCCAGGGTCCCTATGGCTACACCTTC,CSVESQGPYGYTF,13,TRBJ1-2,TRBV29-1,few,NA
TGCGCCAGCAGCCAAGAATTATTTCTTGGGCAGTTCTTC,CASSQELFLGQFF,13,TRBJ2-1,TRBV4-3,few,NA
TGTGCCAGTAGTGCCGGGCCGCCCAATGAGCAGTTCTTC,CASSAGPPNEQFF,13,TRBJ2-1,TRBV19,NA,NA
TGTGCCAGCAGCCAATTACGGGGCTACGAGCAGTACTTC,CASSQLRGYEQYF,13,TRBJ2-7,TRBV14,NA,NA